The 32 T cell receptor beta chains given below trace back to one sample, sequenced in a study of T cells in Graves' hyperthyroidism and ophthalmopathy. There were TCR beta CDR3 regions amplified from RNA transcripts. Researchers ran a first-round RT-PCR on the TCR CDR3 using the HTBI primer set. TCRdb redid the calling of the multiplex PCR reads with MiXCR, one entry per CDR3 protein. The sample holds 550,000 to 700,000 distinct CDR3 sequences, about 15% seen once. The sequencing sample was made of blood. The source of these receptors is a middle-aged woman with Graves' ophthalmopathy.

This clonotype was counted a few times. The V call is TRBV30, the J call TRBJ2-5, with D unresolved. The CDR3 runs 13 residues. V lost 0 bases to trimming and J lost 5 bases, with 10 bases between them. Germline values: CDR1 GTSNPN, CDR2 SVGIG (reference sequence). CDR3 coding DNA: TGTGCCTGGAGTGTAGATCCGATGGAGACCCAGTACTTC. Translation: CAWSVDPMETQYF.

This clonotype has a count of ten or more. This CDR3 reads CASRLAADSSYEQYF. CDR3 in DNA: TGTGCCAGTAGACTAGCGGCCGATAGCTCCTACGAGCAGTACTTC. The chain recombines TRBV6-1 with TRBJ2-7; 9 positions agree with TRBD2. This CDR3 is 15 amino acids long. Germline V lookup: CDR1 MNHNS, CDR2 SASEGT. J was trimmed by 0 bases and V by 9 bases; bases with no gene match: 9.

A few counts support this clonotype. The chain carries TRBV30 and TRBJ1-3; the D is unclear. V shed 2 bases and J shed 14 bases, with 19 bases lying between them. CDR1 is GTSNPN, CDR2 SVGIG, per germline (reference sequence). The CDR3 has 13 amino acids. As DNA, the CDR3 is TGTGCCTGGAGTACACAGACGTCCAGGACCTTATATTTT. It is translated as CAWSTQTSRTLYF.

This clonotype was detected ten times or more. One end of the junction fails to match germline, which may point to a read error. The genes are TRBV6-2 or TRBV6-3 and TRBJ2-7, with D maybe TRBD1 (6 bases). Germline-derived CDR1 and CDR2 are MNHEY and SVGEGT. The CDR3 covers 12 residues. The CDR3 loop is CEVQGHAYEQYF. In DNA, the CDR3 is TGCGAAGTTCAGGGGCATGCCTACGAGCAGTACTTC.

The chain recombines TRBV11-2 with TRBJ2-7; maybe TRBD2 (7 bases). V was pared by 0 bases and J by 3 bases, with 15 bases between. The CDR3 is 16 residues long. Germline CDR1 and CDR2: SGHAT and FQNNGV. CDR3 bases: TGTGCCAGCAGCTTAGATCAGGCAGCGGGACACTACGAGCAGTACTTC. It translates to CASSLDQAAGHYEQYF.

CDR3 in DNA: TGTGCCAGCAGTTTAGGGACTAGGGTTGGCGGGGAGCTGTTTTTT. Translated, it gives CASSLGTRVGGELFF. V is TRBV12-3 or TRBV12-4 and J is TRBJ2-2; 7 bases match TRBD2. This CDR3 comprises 15 residues. J lost 7 bases, V lost 1 base, and 6 bases had no gene match.

This clonotype was observed at least ten times. The gene calls are TRBV10-3 and TRBJ2-5; D unresolved. The CDR3 has 14 amino acids. Germline loops: CDR1 ENHRY, CDR2 SYGVKD. Deletions cut 0 bases from V and 3 bases from J, with 8 bases between. Written as DNA, the CDR3 is TGTGCCATCAGTGAGTCGACTGGGGAAGAGACCCAGTACTTC. Translating it yields CAISESTGEETQYF.

This clonotype came up many times. V is TRBV15 and J is TRBJ1-5, with 10 bases identical to TRBD1. The CDR3 has 14 residues. The germline CDR1 and CDR2 sequences are LNHNV and YYDKDF (reference sequence). J was trimmed by 1 base and V by 8 bases; bases with no gene match: 2. CDR3 bases: TGTGCCACCGGGGACAGGGGAAGCAATCAGCCCCAGCATTTT. Its protein product is CATGDRGSNQPQHF.

This clonotype was seen a handful of times. The chain carries TRBV7-9 and TRBJ1-2, with D unclear. V gave up 5 bases and J gave up 2 bases, with 15 bases separating them. CDR3 length: 15 residues. CDR1 SEHNR and CDR2 FQNEAQ come from the germline V gene (reference sequence). DNA for the CDR3: TGTGCCAGCAGCCGTATTGGTGGGGTCAACTATGGCTACACCTTC. Its protein is CASSRIGGVNYGYTF.

There are many counts of this clonotype. The gene calls are TRBV6-5 and TRBJ1-2; D gene uncertain. The CDR3 runs to 15 residues. V gave up 0 bases and J gave up 5 bases, with 13 bases separating them. The germline CDR1 and CDR2 sequences are MNHEY and SVGAGI. CDR3 amino acids: CASSYSRGPGYGYTF. The CDR3 nucleotides read TGTGCCAGCAGTTACTCGAGAGGACCCGGGTATGGCTACACCTTC.

This chain joins TRBV29-1 and TRBJ1-1; 7 nucleotides agree with TRBD1. CDR1 is SQVTM and CDR2 is ANQGSEA in the germline V gene. The V gene end was trimmed by 2 bases and the J gene end by 5 bases; junction bases not matched to a gene: 5. The CDR3 has 13 amino acids. The CDR3 coding sequence is TGCAGCGTTGAAACAGGGGTCAGAACTGAAGCTTTCTTT. Its protein product is CSVETGVRTEAFF.

The table lists this clonotype with many counts. This chain connects TRBV6-1 to TRBJ2-2; D uncertain. The ends were cut back, 3 bases at V and 2 bases at J, with 4 bases in the middle. Per the germline V gene, CDR1 is MNHNS and CDR2 is SASEGT. CDR3 length equals 13 residues. The CDR3 loop is CASSDINTGELFF. The DNA of the CDR3 is TGTGCCAGCAGTGACATAAACACCGGGGAGCTGTTTTTT.

This clonotype has a count of ten or more. The chain joins TRBV5-1 to TRBJ1-1, with D possibly matching TRBD1 (5 bases). Germline lookup yields CDR1 SGHRS and CDR2 YFSETQ. V gave up 4 bases and J gave up 1 base, with 11 bases separating them. The length of the CDR3 is 14 residues. DNA for the CDR3: TGCGCCAGCAGCGAGGGGAGGGGGAACACTGAAGCTTTCTTT. Encoded protein: CASSEGRGNTEAFF.

V is TRBV11-2 and J is TRBJ1-2; no reliable D call. Germline V gene data show CDR1 as SGHAT and CDR2 as FQNNGV. V was pared by 3 bases and J by 4 bases, with 9 bases between. This CDR3 contains 13 residues. Here the CDR3 DNA reads TGTGCCAGCAGCTTGCTCTCGGCCTATGGCTACACCTTC. It encodes CASSLLSAYGYTF.

The table lists this clonotype with many counts. The rearrangement links TRBV10-3 to TRBJ2-6; weak D call: TRBD1 (7 bases). The CDR3 is 17 residues long. Germline V gene data show CDR1 as ENHRY and CDR2 as SYGVKD. V was cut by 3 bases and J by 0 bases, with 12 bases left in between. The CDR3 region is CAISDQGGDSGANVLTF. CDR3 DNA sequence: TGTGCCATCAGTGATCAGGGGGGTGACTCTGGGGCCAACGTCCTGACTTTC.

The chain recombines TRBV18 with TRBJ1-2, with unresolved D. The CDR3 runs to 17 residues. CDR1 KGHSH and CDR2 LQKENI come from the germline V gene. The V end was cut by 3 bases, the J end by 2 bases, with 19 bases between. The CDR3 is CASSPTPPQSLNYGYTF. The CDR3 DNA is TGTGCCAGCTCACCGACGCCGCCGCAGTCTCTCAACTATGGCTACACCTTC.

This clonotype was seen more than once but under ten times. V is TRBV28 and J is TRBJ2-7, with 8 bases identical to TRBD2. There are 13 residues in the CDR3. V gave up 3 bases and J gave up 3 bases; unmatched junction bases: 1. Germline CDR1 reads MDHEN; CDR2 reads SYDVKM. CDR3 amino acids: CASSFSGVYEQYF. The CDR3 nucleotides read TGTGCCAGCAGTTTTAGCGGGGTCTACGAGCAGTACTTC. The whole variable domain, remainder taken from reference TRBV28 and TRBJ2-7, is DVKVTQSSRYLVKRTGEKVFLECVQDMDHENMFWYRQDPGLGLRLIYFSYDVKMKEKGDIPEGYSVSREKKERFSLILESASTNQTSMYLCASSFSGVYEQYFGPGTRLTVT.

Many counts were recorded for this clonotype. This chain joins TRBV5-1 and TRBJ2-7; 8 positions match TRBD2. The CDR3 is 18 residues long. Losses at the gene ends were 1 base for V and 2 bases for J; bases not matched to a gene: 14. Germline-derived CDR1 and CDR2 are SGHRS and YFSETQ. CDR3 DNA: TGCGCCAGCAGCTTGACAGGACTAGCTCTCGCCGACACCTACGAGCAGTACTTC. It codes for CASSLTGLALADTYEQYF.

This clonotype was picked up many times. This chain joins TRBV6-2 or TRBV6-3 and TRBJ2-4, with D possibly TRBD1 on 6 matching bases. The V end was cut by 0 bases, the J end by 1 base, with 13 bases between. This CDR3 spans 17 amino acids. Germline loops: CDR1 MNHEY, CDR2 SVGEGT. CDR3 nucleotide sequence: TGTGCCAGCAGTTACTCGAAAGGGGGTCTCGCCAAAAACATTCAGTACTTC. This translates into CASSYSKGGLAKNIQYF.

This clonotype came up a few times. The chain is built from TRBV3-1 and TRBJ1-1, with a possible D match to TRBD1 (6 bases). The CDR3 totals 14 residues. The ends were cut back, 1 base at V and 4 bases at J, with 10 bases in the middle. Germline values: CDR1 LGHDT, CDR2 YNNKEL (reference sequence). The CDR3 nucleotides read TGTGCCAGCAGCCAAGGGGGGCTTGGCACTGAAGCTTTCTTT. Its protein product is CASSQGGLGTEAFF.

About this clonotype: One junction end disagrees with the germline gene, perhaps due to a read error. The gene calls are TRBV2 and TRBJ1-6, with D maybe TRBD1 (5 bases). This CDR3 is 14 amino acids long. Germline CDR1 is SNHLY and CDR2 is FYNNEI. CDR3 region: CAISVTGWNSPLHF. CDR3 coding DNA: TGTGCCATCAGTGTCACAGGTTGGAATTCACCCCTCCACTTT.

The rearrangement joins TRBV30 to TRBJ1-1, with unresolved D. Deletions cut 7 bases from V and 5 bases from J, with 11 bases between. Germline CDR1 reads GTSNPN; CDR2 reads SVGIG (reference sequence). The CDR3 runs 11 residues. The CDR3 DNA reads as TGTGCCTTGTCCTTAAGGACTGAAGCTTTCTTT. This translates into CALSLRTEAFF.

The table lists this clonotype with many counts. The chain carries TRBV11-2 and TRBJ2-7; TRBD2 might be the D (6 bases). V lost 0 bases and J lost 7, with 13 bases in between. CDR1 and CDR2 (germline): SGHAT, FQNNGV. The CDR3 consists of 14 residues. The CDR3 region has the DNA TGTGCCAGCAGCTTAGATAGACTCGCGGGGGAGCAGTACTTC. Amino acids: CASSLDRLAGEQYF.

The V and J genes are TRBV28 and TRBJ2-3, with D possibly matching TRBD2 (5 bases). Germline V gene data show CDR1 as MDHEN and CDR2 as SYDVKM. The CDR3 loop spans 16 amino acids. Trimming removed 7 bases from V and 3 bases from J, with 20 bases in between. The DNA of the CDR3 is TGTGCCAGCAACCCCTCCCTTGGAGGTGGGACAGATACGCAGTATTTT. It yields the protein CASNPSLGGGTDTQYF.

At least ten counts were recorded for this clonotype. V is TRBV6-2 or TRBV6-3 and J is TRBJ1-5, with 8 bases fitting TRBD1. The V gene end was trimmed by 2 bases and the J gene end by 6 bases; junction bases not matched to a gene: 3. The CDR3 contains 14 residues. Germline lookup yields CDR1 MNHEY and CDR2 SVGEGT. CDR3 region: CASSYQGASQPQHF. CDR3 sequence (DNA): TGTGCCAGCAGTTACCAGGGGGCGAGTCAGCCCCAGCATTTT.

This clonotype was seen ten or more times. The V and J genes are TRBV5-1 and TRBJ2-7; unclear D gene. Germline V gives CDR1 SGHRS, CDR2 YFSETQ. V was trimmed by 2 bases and J by 3 bases, leaving 9 bases between them. The CDR3 covers 13 residues. The CDR3 nucleotides read TGCGCCAGCAGCTTTGGTACAAACTACGAGCAGTACTTC. Amino acids: CASSFGTNYEQYF.

This clonotype was counted ten times or more. CDR3 amino acids: CASSTTPNTEAFF. The DNA of the CDR3 is TGTGCCAGCAGCACCACTCCGAACACTGAAGCTTTCTTT. The chain couples TRBV2 to TRBJ1-1; no definite D call. V was cut by 6 bases and J by 1 base, with 9 bases left in between. This CDR3 region has 13 residues. Germline CDR1 SNHLY, CDR2 FYNNEI. Using reference TRBV2 and TRBJ1-1 for the parts outside the CDR3, the full variable domain is EPEVTQTPSHQVTQMGQEVILRCVPISNHLYFYWYRQILGQKVEFLVSFYNNEISEKSEIFDDQFSVERPDGSNFTLKIRSTKLEDSAMYFCASSTTPNTEAFFGQGTRLTVV.

The chain joins TRBV9 to TRBJ2-7, with 7 bases fitting TRBD2. Germline V gives CDR1 SGDLS, CDR2 YYNGEE. The J segment lost 2 bases and the V segment lost 2 bases, leaving 7 bases of the junction unmatched. This CDR3 is 15 amino acids long. CDR3 coding DNA: TGTGCCAGCAGCGTTGGAGGCGGGAGTGCCTACGAGCAGTACTTC. Translated: CASSVGGGSAYEQYF.

This clonotype occurred a few times. The V and J genes are TRBV18 and TRBJ2-7; 8 bases match TRBD1. This CDR3 contains 13 residues. The V segment lost 5 bases and the J segment 4 bases; nucleotides outside the gene matches: 4. The V gene's germline CDR1 is KGHSH and CDR2 LQKENI. CDR3 protein: CASSKTGVYEQYF. In DNA form, the CDR3 reads TGTGCCAGCTCAAAGACAGGGGTGTACGAGCAGTACTTC.

For the CDR3, the DNA is TGTGCCAGCAGTTATCGGACAGGGGGTCTAGGCGAGCAGTACTTC. Its translation: CASSYRTGGLGEQYF. The genes are TRBV12-3 or TRBV12-4 and TRBJ2-7; 10 positions match TRBD1. The CDR3 consists of 15 residues. Losses at the gene ends were 4 bases for V and 6 bases for J; bases not matched to a gene: 9.

The V call is TRBV6-2 or TRBV6-3, the J call TRBJ2-5; TRBD2 is a possible D gene (5 bases). The CDR3 is made up of 16 amino acids. V was clipped by 2 bases and J by 5 bases, with 18 bases between them. Per the germline V gene, CDR1 is MNHEY and CDR2 is SVGEGT. The CDR3 bases are TGTGCCAGCAGTTACCAGGACTCCTCCCAACCTGAGACCCAGTACTTC. Its translation is CASSYQDSSQPETQYF.

This clonotype was counted only a few times. The chain uses TRBV20-1 and TRBJ1-3; D not resolved. V lost 4 bases and J lost 7, with 14 bases in between. The CDR3 consists of 13 residues. Germline values: CDR1 DFQATT, CDR2 SNEGSKA (reference sequence). The CDR3 reads CSAISFSWNTIYF. CDR3 coding DNA: TGCAGTGCTATCTCGTTCTCTTGGAACACCATATATTTT.